These 26 T cell receptor beta chains were sequenced from one sample in a study of blood T cells in healthy people across ages. Alongside a J-beta primer mix, a sample-barcoded 5' primer served in a second PCR lasting about 7 to 11 cycles. TCRdb independently ran MiXCR on the 5' RACE reads; one entry per CDR3 protein. The sample lists 900,000 to 950,000 distinct CDR3 sequences, almost 30% occurring once. This sample also appeared in a second study, on T cells of mothers and their children.

The sample was blood. These receptors originate from a woman aged 40 to 50 in good health.

This clonotype was recorded many times. J is TRBJ2-6 and V is TRBV29-1, with no clear D. Trimming pared 5 bases from V and 0 bases from J, leaving 8 bases between. The CDR3 spans 14 residues. In germline, CDR1 is SQVTM, CDR2 ANQGSEA. In DNA, the CDR3 is TGCAGCGTTAGTCTGCCCTCTGGGGCCAACGTCCTGACTTTC. Translating it yields CSVSLPSGANVLTF.

The chain recombines TRBV12-3 or TRBV12-4 with TRBJ2-2; D possibly corresponds to TRBD2 (6 bases). CDR3 length: 14 amino acids. V was shortened by 6 bases and J by 3 bases, with 11 bases between the two germline ends. The CDR3 DNA is TGTGCCAGCAGCGCGGGACTTCACACCGGGGAGCTGTTTTTT. This codes for CASSAGLHTGELFF.

This clonotype was observed at least ten times. The CDR3 DNA follows: TGTGCCAGCAGCTTTACCGGGGAGCTGTTTTTT. Translating it yields CASSFTGELFF. This rearrangement joins TRBV28 to TRBJ2-2; D is undetermined. From germline, CDR1 is MDHEN and CDR2 SYDVKM. The germline V and J ends were trimmed by 6 bases and 5 bases, with 4 bases remaining between them. The CDR3 is 11 residues long.

The V and J genes are TRBV7-6 and TRBJ2-5; D unclear. This CDR3 spans 12 amino acids. The ends were cut back, 7 bases at V and 5 bases at J, with 11 bases in the middle. Germline V lookup: CDR1 SGHVS, CDR2 FNYEAQ. This chain's CDR3 is CASNTMRETQYF. Here the CDR3 DNA reads TGTGCCAGCAACACGATGCGGGAGACCCAGTACTTC. The full variable domain, completed using reference TRBV7-6 and TRBJ2-5, is GAGVSQSPRYKVTKRGQDVALRCDPISGHVSLYWYRQALGQGPEFLTYFNYEAQQDKSGLPNDRFSAERPEGSISTLTIQRTEQRDSAMYRCASNTMRETQYFGPGTRLLVL.

There are a few counts of this clonotype. V usage is TRBV20-1 and J usage is TRBJ1-6; TRBD1 matches at 8 bases. V shed 3 bases and J 6 bases; nucleotides not matched to a gene: 4. The CDR3 contains 14 residues. Germline V gene data show CDR1 as DFQATT and CDR2 as SNEGSKA (reference sequence). The CDR3 bases are TGCAGTGCTAGCAGGGGGCTGGGTAATTCACCCCTCCACTTT. This gives the protein CSASRGLGNSPLHF.

This clonotype was observed at least ten times. The rearrangement joins TRBV28 to TRBJ2-7; D not resolved. The CDR3 is made up of 12 amino acids. With 6 bases removed from V and 3 bases from J, the gap between germline ends came to 9 bases. Germline V gene data show CDR1 as MDHEN and CDR2 as SYDVKM. CDR3 protein: CASSSSVYEQYF. Here the CDR3 DNA reads TGTGCCAGCAGCTCCTCAGTCTACGAGCAGTACTTC.

This chain connects TRBV28 to TRBJ2-1, with D maybe TRBD2 (6 bases). CDR1 MDHEN and CDR2 SYDVKM come from the germline V gene. V was shortened by 5 bases and J by 5 bases, with 16 bases between the two germline ends. The CDR3 spans 15 residues. The CDR3 DNA reads TGTGCCAGCAGTCCCTTTGCGGGGCCCAACAATGAGCAGTTCTTC. Its protein product is CASSPFAGPNNEQFF.

With respect to this clonotype: A read error is possible here, since a much larger clone lies one base away. This chain uses TRBV3-1 with TRBJ2-1; D is uncertain. The V end lost 2 bases, the J end lost 10 bases, and 9 bases lay between the germline ends. The germline gives CDR1 LGHDT, CDR2 YNNKEL (reference sequence). The CDR3 has 12 amino acids. This CDR3 is CASSQFSREQFF. The CDR3 nucleotides read TGTGCCAGCAGCCAATTCTCTCGAGAGCAGTTCTTC.

The chain is built from TRBV3-1 and TRBJ1-2; D may be TRBD1 (6 bases). The germline CDR1 and CDR2 sequences are LGHDT and YNNKEL (reference sequence). The CDR3 is made up of 14 amino acids. Trimming shortened V by 2 bases and J by 7 bases, and 14 bases separated the two germline ends. Here the CDR3 reads CASSQRRGALGYTF. Here the CDR3 DNA reads TGTGCCAGCAGCCAAAGAAGGGGGGCGCTTGGCTACACCTTC.

The chain carries TRBV5-1 and TRBJ2-3; 9 positions match TRBD2. This CDR3 has 16 residues. In germline, CDR1 is SGHRS, CDR2 YFSETQ. V gave up 0 bases and J gave up 4 bases; unmatched junction bases: 6. CDR3 amino acids: CASSLDGGRAADTQYF. The CDR3 DNA reads as TGCGCCAGCAGCTTGGACGGCGGGAGGGCGGCAGATACGCAGTATTTT.

The chain joins TRBV7-2 to TRBJ2-5; D is uncertain. V dropped 6 bases and J dropped 5 bases, with 16 bases sitting between them. CDR3 length: 14 amino acids. CDR1 SGHTA and CDR2 FQGNSA come from the germline V gene. The CDR3 sequence: CASSRLVWLETQYF. The CDR3 bases are TGTGCCAGCAGTCGCCTAGTGTGGTTGGAGACCCAGTACTTC. Complete variable domain (other parts from reference TRBV7-2 and TRBJ2-5): GAGVSQSPSNKVTEKGKDVELRCDPISGHTALYWYRQSLGQGLEFLIYFQGNSAPDKSGLPSDRFSAERTGGSVSTLTIQRTQQEDSAVYLCASSRLVWLETQYFGPGTRLLVL.

The chain couples TRBV20-1 to TRBJ1-5; 8 nucleotides match TRBD1. The junction had 6 bases not matched to a gene; V was cut back by 6 bases and J by 2 bases. This CDR3 spans 14 amino acids. Germline CDR1 reads DFQATT; CDR2 reads SNEGSKA (reference sequence). The CDR3 coding sequence is TGCAGTGCCCATCAGGGGGCGGGCAATCAGCCCCAGCATTTT. It yields the protein CSAHQGAGNQPQHF.

This sequence joins TRBV28 and TRBJ2-3; no clear D gene. The CDR3 loop spans 11 amino acids. V lost 5 bases to trimming and J lost 6 bases, with 6 bases between them. CDR1 MDHEN and CDR2 SYDVKM come from the germline V gene. The CDR3: CASSRSDTQYF. CDR3 coding DNA: TGTGCCAGCAGTCGAAGCGATACGCAGTATTTT.

This clonotype was found a few times. The chain links TRBV13 to TRBJ1-2; maybe TRBD1 (6 bases). The germline V gene encodes CDR1 PRHDT and CDR2 FYEKMQ (reference sequence). The CDR3 contains 14 residues. With 5 bases removed from V and 8 bases from J, the gap between germline ends came to 18 bases. In DNA, the CDR3 is TGTGCCAGCAGCCTAGCCGGGGGCGCTGAAGGCTACACCTTC. As protein: CASSLAGGAEGYTF.

The sample holds a few counts of this clonotype. V and J are TRBV11-2 and TRBJ2-5, with 9 bases identical to TRBD2. Per germline, CDR1 SGHAT and CDR2 FQNNGV. Trimming at V came to 5 bases and at J to 0 bases, leaving 4 bases not matched to a gene. The CDR3 spans 15 residues. The DNA of the CDR3 is TGTGCCAGCAGCACAGCGGGGGGCTACCAAGAGACCCAGTACTTC. It codes for CASSTAGGYQETQYF.

The chain has TRBV28 and TRBJ1-4; maybe TRBD1 (5 bases). The CDR3 has 15 residues. Germline-derived CDR1 and CDR2 are MDHEN and SYDVKM. V was trimmed by 5 bases and J by 5 bases, leaving 15 bases between them. CDR3 region: CASSLYTGTNEKLFF. The CDR3 nucleotides are TGTGCCAGCAGTCTCTACACAGGAACGAATGAAAAACTGTTTTTT.

This clonotype was seen repeatedly, ten times or more. The chain has TRBV12-3 or TRBV12-4 and TRBJ2-1, with 12 bases fitting TRBD1. The CDR3 totals 15 residues. V lost 6 bases and J lost 6; bases outside the gene matches: 6. Here the CDR3 reads CASSRGDRGPNEQFF. In DNA, the CDR3 is TGTGCCAGCAGCCGCGGGGACAGGGGGCCCAATGAGCAGTTCTTC.

The chain employs TRBV5-1 and TRBJ2-5; no definite D call. Germline V CDR1 and CDR2: SGHRS, YFSETQ. V was cut by 0 bases and J by 5 bases, with 20 bases left in between. The CDR3 runs 17 residues. The CDR3 region has the DNA TGCGCCAGCAGCTTGGAAGTCGCCAGAACCAGGTGGGAGACCCAGTACTTC. This codes for CASSLEVARTRWETQYF.

The V gene is TRBV4-3, the J gene TRBJ1-2, with D possibly matching TRBD1 (5 bases). The V gene lost 0 bases and the J gene lost 8 bases, with 13 bases spanning the gap. The germline V gene has CDR1 LGHNA and CDR2 YSLEER. The CDR3 has 14 residues. As DNA, the CDR3 is TGCGCCAGCAGCCAAGATTGGCAGGGAGTAGGCTACACCTTC. Amino acid sequence: CASSQDWQGVGYTF.

About this clonotype itself: One end of the junction is discordant with germline, which a read error may explain. The J gene is TRBJ2-1, the V gene TRBV4-3, with a weak D call TRBD2 (5 bases). CDR1 and CDR2 from the germline V gene are LGHNA and YSLEER. The CDR3 has 16 amino acids. The CDR3 region has the DNA TGCGCCAGCAGCCAAGACGGTCGCGGGTCCATCGATGAACAGTTCTTC. Residues: CASSQDGRGSIDEQFF.

On this clonotype itself: Since no conserved phenylalanine or tryptophan closes the CDR3, a read error is the likely cause. This chain links TRBV12-3 or TRBV12-4 with TRBJ1-1; D is ambiguous. Trimming removed 3 bases at V and 5 bases at J, with 10 bases between. The CDR3 covers 13 residues. The CDR3 DNA is TGTGCCAGCAGTTTTGACCCGGGGACTGAAGCTTTCTTG. Its protein is CASSFDPGTEAFL.

For this clonotype: A read error may explain this, as a much larger clone is one base away. CDR3 nucleotides: TGTGCCAGCAGCCCCGGGACGAGCTACAATGAGCAGTACTTC. This encodes CASSPGTSYNEQYF. The V and J genes are TRBV7-6 and TRBJ2-1; D is tentatively TRBD1 or TRBD2 (5 bases each). The end of the DNA fits TRBJ2-7 better, so the J call may be wrong. Per germline, CDR1 SGHVS and CDR2 FNYEAQ. The CDR3 sequence is 14 residues long.

The J gene is TRBJ2-1, the V gene TRBV7-2, with D perhaps matching TRBD1 (5 bases). Germline CDR1 reads SGHTA; CDR2 reads FQGNSA. This CDR3 has 15 residues. The V end lost 6 bases, the J end lost 2 bases, and 14 bases lay between the germline ends. The DNA for the CDR3 is TGTGCCAGCAGTTCAGGGATATCTACCTACAATGAGCAGTTCTTC. Protein: CASSSGISTYNEQFF.

This chain connects TRBV7-2 to TRBJ2-1; 9 bases line up with TRBD2. This CDR3 is 15 amino acids long. With V trimmed by 4 bases and J by 3 bases, 4 bases remained unmatched. Germline CDR1 reads SGHTA; CDR2 reads FQGNSA. The CDR3 coding sequence is TGTGCCAGCAGCTCGGTAGCGGGGGTCTACAATGAGCAGTTCTTC. Its protein is CASSSVAGVYNEQFF. Variable domain in full (rest from reference TRBV7-2 and TRBJ2-1): GAGVSQSPSNKVTEKGKDVELRCDPISGHTALYWYRQSLGQGLEFLIYFQGNSAPDKSGLPSDRFSAERTGGSVSTLTIQRTQQEDSAVYLCASSSVAGVYNEQFFGPGTRLTVL.

A few counts support this clonotype. The chain couples TRBV20-1 to TRBJ2-1, with unresolved D. Trimming took 6 bases from V and 2 from J, leaving 17 bases between them. This CDR3 region has 15 residues. Germline lookup yields CDR1 DFQATT and CDR2 SNEGSKA (reference sequence). The CDR3 protein is CSAQTRLSPYNEQFF. CDR3 nucleotides: TGCAGTGCCCAGACCCGTTTAAGCCCCTACAATGAGCAGTTCTTC.

This clonotype has a handful of counts. The chain couples TRBV6-2 or TRBV6-3 to TRBJ1-5; possibly TRBD1 for D (6 bases). CDR3 length equals 17 residues. The germline V gene encodes CDR1 MNHEY and CDR2 SVGEGT. V was cut by 2 bases and J by 7 bases, with 21 bases left in between. This CDR3 reads CASSYPNRVYGTQPQHF. Written as DNA, the CDR3 is TGTGCCAGCAGTTACCCTAACAGGGTTTATGGAACGCAGCCCCAGCATTTT.